A single sample gave rise to the 18 T cell receptor beta chains below, sequenced in a study of T cells in Graves' hyperthyroidism and ophthalmopathy. Regions amplified from RNA transcripts were the TCR beta CDR3 regions. HTBI primers were used for first-round RT-PCR of the TCR CDR3. A single record per CDR3 protein comes from TCRdb applying MiXCR to the multiplex PCR reads. Among roughly 580,000 distinct CDR3 sequences, roughly 50% were seen once, and the ten largest hold 6.5% to 9%. Sequencing was done on a sample of peripheral blood or thyroid tissue (not recorded which). These receptors all come from a woman in her late teens or twenties with Graves' hyperthyroidism.

The chain has TRBV6-1 and TRBJ2-7, with D possibly being TRBD2 (5 bases). V lost 6 bases to trimming and J lost 6 bases, with 12 bases between them. The CDR3 has 12 amino acids. The germline gives CDR1 MNHNS, CDR2 SASEGT. CDR3 residues: CASSPGEGEQYF. DNA of the CDR3: TGTGCCAGCAGCCCCGGTGAGGGCGAGCAGTACTTC.

This clonotype has more than one count but fewer than ten. This chain connects TRBV7-3 to TRBJ2-3; 7 bases are shared with TRBD2. The CDR3 is 14 residues long. Germline V gives CDR1 SGHTA, CDR2 FQGTGA. V gave up 3 bases and J gave up 2 bases; unmatched junction bases: 2. The CDR3 reads CASSLLADTDTQYF. CDR3 nucleotide sequence: TGTGCCAGCAGCTTGCTAGCGGACACAGATACGCAGTATTTT.

A few counts support this clonotype. V gene TRBV19 combines with J gene TRBJ2-6, with D hard to call. Trimming removed 2 bases at V and 0 bases at J, with 5 bases between. The CDR3 loop spans 15 amino acids. The germline CDR1 and CDR2 sequences are LNHDA and SQIVND (reference sequence). CDR3 loop: CASSIMSSGANVLTF. The CDR3 DNA follows: TGTGCCAGTAGTATAATGAGCTCTGGGGCCAACGTCCTGACTTTC.

The V and J genes are TRBV9 and TRBJ2-7, with 7 bases that match TRBD1. This CDR3 has 16 amino acids. Germline V gene sequence: CDR1 SGDLS, CDR2 YYNGEE. V gave up 4 bases and J gave up 0 bases; unmatched junction bases: 10. CDR3 amino acids: CASSSVGTVSSYEQYF. In DNA form, the CDR3 reads TGTGCCAGCAGCTCCGTCGGGACAGTAAGCTCCTACGAGCAGTACTTC.

The chain links TRBV6-5 to TRBJ1-1; D might be TRBD1 (6 bases). This CDR3 contains 13 residues. Per germline, CDR1 MNHEY and CDR2 SVGAGI. The V gene lost 5 bases and the J gene lost 8 bases, with 15 bases spanning the gap. Here the CDR3 reads CASSRGIMAEAFF. In DNA form, the CDR3 reads TGTGCCAGCAGTAGGGGGATTATGGCGGAAGCTTTCTTT.

This clonotype came up a few times. J is TRBJ1-2 and V is TRBV20-1; weak D call: TRBD1 (5 bases). The V end was cut by 4 bases, the J end by 7 bases, with 10 bases between. Germline values: CDR1 DFQATT, CDR2 SNEGSKA (reference sequence). CDR3 length: 11 amino acids. The CDR3 DNA reads TGCAGTGCTAAAGGGGTTTCTGGCTACACCTTC. Amino acids: CSAKGVSGYTF.

This chain joins TRBV5-1 and TRBJ1-4; 10 positions match TRBD1. The germline V gene encodes CDR1 SGHRS and CDR2 YFSETQ. V shed 3 bases and J 8 bases; nucleotides not matched to a gene: 10. This CDR3 spans 16 amino acids. Here the CDR3 DNA reads TGCGCCAGCAGCTACTTTGCCGGGACAGGGGACGAAAAACTGTTTTTT. Its protein is CASSYFAGTGDEKLFF.

The chain is built from TRBV7-2 and TRBJ2-5; D not certain. This CDR3 is 15 amino acids long. Germline CDR1 reads SGHTA; CDR2 reads FQGNSA. V lost 5 bases and J 1 base, leaving 14 bases between the germline ends. In DNA form, the CDR3 reads TGTGCCAGCAGCCAACTTGACGCCTTCCAAGAGACCCAGTACTTC. Its protein is CASSQLDAFQETQYF.

At least ten counts were recorded for this clonotype. This chain connects TRBV29-1 to TRBJ1-2; D is undetermined. The CDR3 length is 13 residues. Germline V gives CDR1 SQVTM, CDR2 ANQGSEA. V was pared by 2 bases and J by 3 bases, with 10 bases between. The CDR3 loop reads CSVEILRDYGYTF. The CDR3 coding sequence is TGCAGCGTTGAAATACTGCGGGACTATGGCTACACCTTC. Supplemented by reference TRBV29-1 and TRBJ1-2, the full variable domain reads SAVISQKPSRDICQRGTSLTIQCQVDSQVTMMFWYRQQPGQSLTLIATANQGSEATYESGFVIDKFPISRPNLTFSTLTVSNMSPEDSSIYLCSVEILRDYGYTFGSGTRLTVV.

The J gene is TRBJ2-2, the V gene TRBV2; tentative D call: TRBD2 (6 bases). Germline loops: CDR1 SNHLY, CDR2 FYNNEI. The germline V and J ends were trimmed by 2 bases and 0 bases, with 10 bases remaining between them. CDR3 length equals 16 residues. The DNA for the CDR3 is TGTGCCAGCAGTGAATGGAGGGCCGCGAACACCGGGGAGCTGTTTTTT. Its translation is CASSEWRAANTGELFF.

Comments on this clonotype: The junction shows a germline mismatch at one end, possibly a read error. J is TRBJ2-2 and V is TRBV5-1, with TRBD1 matching over 12 bases. The CDR3 contains 18 residues. Per the germline V gene, CDR1 is SGHRS and CDR2 is YFSETQ. CDR3 region: CASSSSGTGGANIGELFF. The CDR3 bases are TGCGCCAGCAGCTCCTCCGGGACAGGGGGCGCGAACATCGGGGAGCTGTTTTTT.

This clonotype was observed a single time. A read error is possible here, since a much larger clone lies one base away. This chain joins TRBV20-1 and TRBJ1-1; the D is unclear. CDR3 length: 10 amino acids. Germline CDR1 reads DFQATT; CDR2 reads SNEGSKA (reference sequence). The V and J ends lost 0 bases and 9 bases respectively, with 5 bases between them. CDR3 sequence reads: CSARDRQAFF. The CDR3 bases are TGCAGTGCTAGAGATCGGCAAGCTTTCTTT.

J is TRBJ1-1 and V is TRBV24-1; 7 nucleotides match TRBD1. This CDR3 region has 15 residues. CDR1 is KGHDR, CDR2 SFDVKD, per germline. The J segment lost 1 base and the V segment lost 4 bases, leaving 5 bases of the junction unmatched. The chain's CDR3 is CATSEAGQPNTEAFF. CDR3 nucleotide sequence: TGTGCCACCAGTGAGGCGGGACAGCCGAACACTGAAGCTTTCTTT.

This clonotype was counted many times. The V and J genes are TRBV24-1 and TRBJ1-1; D unclear. Germline V lookup: CDR1 KGHDR, CDR2 SFDVKD. This CDR3 spans 13 amino acids. V dropped 4 bases and J dropped 10 bases, with 15 bases sitting between them. CDR3: CATSDLKTGRAFF. The CDR3 nucleotides read TGTGCCACCAGTGACCTGAAGACGGGGAGAGCTTTCTTT.

Many counts were recorded for this clonotype. The chain is built from TRBV24-1 and TRBJ1-3; TRBD1 matches at 9 bases. The CDR3 runs to 14 residues. In germline, CDR1 is KGHDR, CDR2 SFDVKD. Unmatched junction bases numbered 3, after V lost 7 bases and J lost 3 bases. CDR3 in DNA: TGTGCCACCAGCGGGACAGGGCTTGGAAACACCATATATTTT. Protein: CATSGTGLGNTIYF.

In its sample, this clonotype was seen many times. The chain carries TRBV7-8 and TRBJ1-5; D might be TRBD1 (5 bases). The CDR3 covers 14 residues. Between the trimmed V and J ends, which lost 4 bases and 1 base, there was a span of 8 bases. Germline loops: CDR1 SGHVS, CDR2 FQNEAQ. CDR3 amino acids: CASSSGQSNQPQHF. As DNA, the CDR3 is TGTGCCAGCAGCTCAGGACAAAGCAATCAGCCCCAGCATTTT.

The gene calls are TRBV6-1 and TRBJ2-7, with a tentative D call TRBD1 (5 bases). Germline V gives CDR1 MNHNS, CDR2 SASEGT. The V end was cut by 6 bases, the J end by 3 bases, with 12 bases between. CDR3 length: 13 amino acids. CDR3 nucleotide sequence: TGTGCCAGCAGAACGGACATTCTCTACGAGCAGTACTTC. Translated: CASRTDILYEQYF.

This chain connects TRBV29-1 to TRBJ1-4; D might be TRBD1 (5 bases). Germline values: CDR1 SQVTM, CDR2 ANQGSEA. This CDR3 has 12 residues. The V and J ends lost 4 bases and 2 bases respectively, with 5 bases between them. The CDR3 nucleotides read TGCAGCGTTGGGGACACTAATGAAAAACTGTTTTTT. Translated, it gives CSVGDTNEKLFF.